This T cell receptor (beta chain) was profiled in a study of T cell repertoires in cytomegalovirus infection. Study findings and constraints: Carriers of CMV plus the relevant HLA were identified by cumulative public TCR beta family frequency.

From the reads, TCRdb called clonotypes with MiXCR, one entry per CDR3 protein. The sample consists of tens of thousands of distinct CDR3 sequences, 20% of them appearing once. This CDR3 is 15 amino acids long. Trimming pared 2 bases from V and 2 bases from J, leaving 14 bases between. Germline-derived CDR1 and CDR2 are SGHRS and YFSETQ. About this clonotype itself: Its target is not known.

The material sequenced was CD8+ T cells from cultured PBMCs, taken from culture after CMV antigen stimulation. This receptor was taken from a human donor in good health (CMV status not recorded). Some clones in this sample may be carry-over from other donors' samples. The chain couples TRBV5-1 to TRBJ2-7, with no clear D. In nucleotides, the CDR3 is TGCGCCAGCAGCTTCCAAGCGCGAGAGCCCTACGAGCAGTACTTC. The encoded protein is CASSFQAREPYEQYF.